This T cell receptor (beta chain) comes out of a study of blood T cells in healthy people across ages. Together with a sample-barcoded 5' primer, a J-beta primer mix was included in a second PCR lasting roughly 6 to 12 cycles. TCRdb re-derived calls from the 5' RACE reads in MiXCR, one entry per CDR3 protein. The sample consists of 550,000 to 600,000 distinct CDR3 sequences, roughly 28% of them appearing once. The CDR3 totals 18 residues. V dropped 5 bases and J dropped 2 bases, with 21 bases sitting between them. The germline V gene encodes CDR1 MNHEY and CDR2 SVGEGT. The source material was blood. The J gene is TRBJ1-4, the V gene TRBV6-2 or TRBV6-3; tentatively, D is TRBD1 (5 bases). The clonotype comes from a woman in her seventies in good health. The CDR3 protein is CASSPEPRRRGTNEKLFF. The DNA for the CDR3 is TGTGCCAGCAGTCCCGAACCTCGCCGGAGGGGCACTAATGAAAAACTGTTTTTT.